The text below deals with one T cell receptor beta chain. Ten immunoSEQ deep assay plates were used to sequence the DNA of unsorted PBMCs. The method was immunoSEQ multiplex PCR; TCRdb's version includes in-frame clones alone and lacks a portion of them. The table shows hundreds of thousands of clones, with around 81% occurring only once. CDR3 length: 15 amino acids. Between the trimmed V and J ends, which lost 6 bases and 1 base, there was a span of 15 bases. Germline CDR1 is MNHEY and CDR2 is SVGAGI. The data belong to a study of shared clonotypes between healthy human individuals. This rearrangement joins TRBV6-5 to TRBJ1-1, with D perhaps matching TRBD1 (6 bases). Sequences were obtained from PBMCs. The receptor's source is a woman aged 40 to 50 in good health. Some clones in this sample may be carry-over from other donors' samples. In nucleotides, the CDR3 is TGTGCCAGCAGCCGGCCGACAGGTCAGAACACTGAAGCTTTCTTT. Amino acids: CASSRPTGQNTEAFF.